The rows below give T cell receptor beta chains drawn from one sample of a study of blood T cell repertoires in COVID-19. The repertoire was sequenced with immunoSEQ multiplex PCR; TCRdb's copy has only in-frame clones and lacks some. Among hundreds of thousands of clones listed, 80% to 90% were seen once. Source material: peripheral blood. The receptors were sampled from a woman in her sixties or seventies with COVID-19, enrolled during active disease. CDR3s include the opening cysteine and the closing phenylalanine or tryptophan. D genes are given only for firm matches. Clone size is given for some rows only: seen once, a few or many times, or a class if the clone is expanded.

d_call: NA
v_call: TRBV7-2
clone_size: NA
j_call: TRBJ2-3
cdr3_aa: CASVGGAPTDTQYF
cdr3_nt: TGTGCCAGCGTTGGGGGGGCGCCCACAGATACGCAGTATTTT

d_call: TRBD1
v_call: TRBV10-3
clone_size: NA
j_call: TRBJ2-7
cdr3_aa: CAVKGTGGDEQYF
cdr3_nt: TGTGCCGTAAAAGGGACAGGGGGCGACGAGCAGTACTTC

d_call: TRBD1
v_call: TRBV7-9
clone_size: NA
j_call: TRBJ1-6
cdr3_aa: CASSRLRDRVSPLHF
cdr3_nt: TGTGCCAGCAGCCGTCTGCGGGACAGGGTTTCACCCCTCCACTTT

d_call: TRBD2
v_call: TRBV7-2
clone_size: once
j_call: TRBJ2-2
cdr3_aa: CASIPGLAGFGELFF
cdr3_nt: TGTGCCAGCATACCGGGACTAGCGGGGTTCGGGGAGCTGTTTTTT

d_call: NA
v_call: TRBV5-6
clone_size: NA
j_call: TRBJ1-1
cdr3_aa: CASSLGGQGEAFF
cdr3_nt: TGTGCCAGCAGCTTGGGGGGACAAGGTGAGGCTTTCTTT

d_call: NA
v_call: TRBV7-9
clone_size: NA
j_call: TRBJ1-5
cdr3_aa: CASSKAVSNYQPQHF
cdr3_nt: TGTGCCAGCAGCAAAGCTGTCTCTAATTATCAGCCCCAGCATTTT

d_call: NA
v_call: TRBV18
clone_size: NA
j_call: TRBJ1-2
cdr3_aa: CASSPGEPGGYTF
cdr3_nt: TGTGCCAGCTCACCAGGCGAACCAGGGGGCTACACCTTC

d_call: TRBD1
v_call: TRBV19
clone_size: NA
j_call: TRBJ2-2
cdr3_aa: CASSPRQGAPELFF
cdr3_nt: TGTGCCAGTAGTCCGCGACAGGGGGCGCCGGAGCTGTTTTTT

d_call: TRBD2
v_call: TRBV11-2
clone_size: NA
j_call: TRBJ2-7
cdr3_aa: CASSLGSGDSYEQYF
cdr3_nt: TGTGCCAGCAGCTTAGGGAGCGGGGACTCCTACGAGCAGTACTTC

d_call: NA
v_call: TRBV6-2/TRBV6-3
clone_size: NA
j_call: TRBJ2-7
cdr3_aa: CASTPRGRGNEQYF
cdr3_nt: TGTGCCAGCACCCCTCGGGGGCGGGGGAACGAGCAGTACTTC

d_call: TRBD2
v_call: TRBV2
clone_size: NA
j_call: TRBJ2-5
cdr3_aa: CASSEDRLAGASQETQYF
cdr3_nt: TGTGCCAGCAGTGAAGACCGACTAGCGGGAGCTTCCCAAGAGACCCAGTACTTC

d_call: NA
v_call: TRBV6-5
clone_size: NA
j_call: TRBJ2-3
cdr3_aa: CASWGLSGTDTQYF
cdr3_nt: TGTGCCAGCTGGGGCTTATCCGGCACAGATACGCAGTATTTT

d_call: TRBD1
v_call: TRBV6-5
clone_size: NA
j_call: TRBJ1-2
cdr3_aa: CASSSGTVSGYTF
cdr3_nt: TGTGCCAGCAGTTCCGGGACAGTGAGTGGCTACACCTTC

d_call: NA
v_call: TRBV5-6
clone_size: NA
j_call: TRBJ2-7
cdr3_aa: CASSLDGSPSYEQYF
cdr3_nt: TGTGCCAGCAGCTTGGACGGGTCTCCCTCCTACGAGCAGTACTTC

d_call: NA
v_call: TRBV9
clone_size: NA
j_call: TRBJ1-2
cdr3_aa: CASSDARDYGYTF
cdr3_nt: TGTGCCAGCAGCGACGCCAGGGACTATGGCTACACCTTC

d_call: NA
v_call: TRBV2
clone_size: NA
j_call: TRBJ2-3
cdr3_aa: CASKKTSTDTQYF
cdr3_nt: TGTGCCAGCAAGAAGACTAGCACAGATACGCAGTATTTT

d_call: TRBD2
v_call: TRBV2
clone_size: once
j_call: TRBJ2-2
cdr3_aa: CASSVPVAGANTGELFF
cdr3_nt: TGTGCCAGCAGTGTCCCCGTAGCGGGGGCGAACACCGGGGAGCTGTTTTTT

d_call: NA
v_call: TRBV30
clone_size: NA
j_call: TRBJ2-3
cdr3_aa: CAWSGRPGDTQYF
cdr3_nt: TGTGCCTGGAGTGGGCGCCCGGGGGATACGCAGTATTTT

d_call: NA
v_call: TRBV19
clone_size: NA
j_call: TRBJ1-2
cdr3_aa: CASSTLGGGSYGYTF
cdr3_nt: TGTGCCAGTAGTACCCTCGGGGGGGGAAGCTATGGCTACACCTTC

d_call: NA
v_call: TRBV28
clone_size: NA
j_call: TRBJ1-1
cdr3_aa: CASSWNNRAEAFF
cdr3_nt: TGTGCCAGCAGTTGGAACAACAGGGCTGAAGCTTTCTTT

d_call: NA
v_call: TRBV27
clone_size: few
j_call: TRBJ1-3
cdr3_aa: CASSRGAGNTIYF
cdr3_nt: TGTGCCAGCAGCCGGGGGGCTGGAAACACCATATATTTT

d_call: NA
v_call: TRBV18
clone_size: NA
j_call: TRBJ1-1
cdr3_aa: CASSPQWLVGEAFF
cdr3_nt: TGTGCCAGCTCACCACAGTGGCTAGTGGGTGAAGCTTTCTTT

d_call: TRBD2
v_call: TRBV23-1
clone_size: NA
j_call: TRBJ2-3
cdr3_aa: CASSQNHRLAGGTDTQYF
cdr3_nt: TGCGCCAGCAGTCAGAATCACAGACTAGCGGGGGGAACAGATACGCAGTATTTT

d_call: NA
v_call: TRBV5-6
clone_size: NA
j_call: TRBJ2-7
cdr3_aa: CASSLYGGLLPYEQYF
cdr3_nt: TGTGCCAGCAGCTTGTACGGGGGACTCCTACCCTACGAGCAGTACTTC

d_call: NA
v_call: TRBV6-4
clone_size: NA
j_call: TRBJ2-1
cdr3_aa: CASSSTGSYNEQFF
cdr3_nt: TGTGCCAGCAGCTCAACAGGGTCCTACAATGAGCAGTTCTTC

d_call: NA
v_call: TRBV18
clone_size: NA
j_call: TRBJ1-1
cdr3_aa: CASSPPGQINTEAFF
cdr3_nt: TGTGCCAGCTCACCACCCGGACAGATAAACACTGAAGCTTTCTTT

d_call: NA
v_call: TRBV3-1/TRBV3-2
clone_size: once
j_call: TRBJ1-2
cdr3_aa: CASSRTSYDYGYTF
cdr3_nt: TGTGCCAGCAGCCGAACAAGTTACGACTATGGCTACACCTTC

d_call: NA
v_call: TRBV6-2/TRBV6-3
clone_size: NA
j_call: TRBJ1-6
cdr3_aa: CASSPSGANNSPLHF
cdr3_nt: TGTGCCAGCAGTCCCTCGGGAGCAAATAATTCACCCCTCCACTTT

d_call: NA
v_call: TRBV3-1/TRBV3-2
clone_size: few
j_call: TRBJ2-2
cdr3_aa: CASSQGGTYLGELFF
cdr3_nt: TGTGCCAGCAGCCAAGGCGGGACGTATCTCGGGGAGCTGTTTTTT

d_call: NA
v_call: TRBV29-1
clone_size: NA
j_call: TRBJ2-1
cdr3_aa: CSVRGLTGDEQFF
cdr3_nt: TGCAGCGTTAGGGGACTTACGGGGGATGAGCAGTTCTTC

d_call: NA
v_call: TRBV4-1
clone_size: NA
j_call: TRBJ1-2
cdr3_aa: CASSQVYRVTGINYGYTF
cdr3_nt: TGCGCCAGCAGCCAAGTCTATCGTGTGACGGGAATTAACTATGGCTACACCTTC

d_call: TRBD1
v_call: TRBV29-1
clone_size: NA
j_call: TRBJ2-5
cdr3_aa: CSGIGDRGVYETQYF
cdr3_nt: TGCAGCGGCATCGGCGACAGGGGGGTCTATGAGACCCAGTACTTC

d_call: NA
v_call: TRBV30
clone_size: NA
j_call: TRBJ1-6
cdr3_aa: CAWAGLLNSPLHF
cdr3_nt: TGTGCCTGGGCGGGACTTTTAAATTCACCCCTCCACTTT

d_call: NA
v_call: TRBV11-2
clone_size: NA
j_call: TRBJ1-5
cdr3_aa: CASSLAGNQPQHF
cdr3_nt: TGTGCCAGCAGCCTTGCGGGGAATCAGCCCCAGCATTTT

d_call: NA
v_call: TRBV10-3
clone_size: NA
j_call: TRBJ1-1
cdr3_aa: CASRHSNTEAFF
cdr3_nt: TGTGCCTCCAGGCACAGTAACACTGAAGCTTTCTTT

d_call: NA
v_call: TRBV7-2
clone_size: NA
j_call: TRBJ1-2
cdr3_aa: CASSLGTAYYGYTF
cdr3_nt: TGTGCCAGCAGCTTAGGGACAGCGTACTATGGCTACACCTTC

d_call: NA
v_call: TRBV27
clone_size: NA
j_call: TRBJ1-1
cdr3_aa: CASSLGANTEAFF
cdr3_nt: TGTGCCAGCAGTTTAGGAGCGAACACTGAAGCTTTCTTT